These 26 T cell receptor beta chains were all obtained from the same sample, sequenced in a study of T cell responses to AZD1222 COVID-19 vaccine. Here immunoSEQ multiplex PCR was the method, and the copy in TCRdb shows in-frame clones only, minus some. The sample holds under 140,000 clones, 94% seen once. The source was peripheral blood, collected 28 days after the second AZD1222 dose. These receptors originate from an adult who received the AZD1222 COVID-19 vaccine.

This clone came up once. The chain combines TRBV19 with TRBJ1-1; D is perhaps TRBD1 (6 bases). The germline CDR1 and CDR2 sequences are LNHDA and SQIVND (reference sequence). The CDR3 runs to 13 residues. V lost 9 bases, J lost 4 bases, and 15 bases lay in between. CDR3 DNA: TGTGCCAGCTTTAGAGGGGGAAGCACTGAAGCTTTCTTT. Amino acids: CASFRGGSTEAFF.

The chain uses TRBV19 and TRBJ1-1; D uncertain. Germline V gene sequence: CDR1 LNHDA, CDR2 SQIVND (reference sequence). Trimming removed 3 bases from V and 4 bases from J, with 12 bases in between. The length of the CDR3 is 14 residues. CDR3: CASSILSGSTEAFF. CDR3 nucleotides: TGTGCCAGTAGTATCCTGAGCGGGAGCACTGAAGCTTTCTTT.

This chain uses TRBV7-9 with TRBJ1-2; the D gene is possibly TRBD1 (5 bases). The CDR3 contains 13 residues. The germline CDR1 and CDR2 sequences are SEHNR and FQNEAQ (reference sequence). V shed 2 bases and J shed 5 bases, with 9 bases lying between them. This CDR3 reads CASSLTGEYGYTF. For the CDR3, the DNA is TGTGCCAGCAGCTTAACAGGAGAATATGGCTACACCTTC.

V gene TRBV6-4 combines with J gene TRBJ2-1; D gene unclear. Between the trimmed V and J ends, which lost 2 bases and 11 bases, there was a span of 10 bases. The germline V gene encodes CDR1 MRHNA and CDR2 SNTAGT. This CDR3 has 12 residues. The CDR3 coding sequence is TGTGCCAGCAGTGACGTTCCTTGGAAGCAGTTCTTC. It encodes CASSDVPWKQFF.

V and J are TRBV5-1 and TRBJ1-3, with 10 bases lining up with TRBD1. J was trimmed by 3 bases and V by 4 bases; bases with no gene match: 4. The V gene's germline CDR1 is SGHRS and CDR2 YFSETQ. The CDR3 runs 15 residues. DNA of the CDR3: TGCGCCAGCAGCGGGGGACAGGGGCTTGGAAACACCATATATTTT. It codes for CASSGGQGLGNTIYF.

The genes are TRBV6-4 and TRBJ1-2; D gene uncertain. The CDR3 length is 13 residues. Germline CDR1 and CDR2: MRHNA and SNTAGT. V was cut by 6 bases and J by 8 bases, with 16 bases left in between. CDR3 bases: TGTGCCAGCAGCGTTACCCCAGACGCGGGCTACACCTTC. Its translation is CASSVTPDAGYTF.

The chain links TRBV28 to TRBJ1-5; weak D call: TRBD1 (6 bases). The V and J ends lost 8 bases and 7 bases respectively, with 27 bases between them. Germline assignment: CDR1 MDHEN and CDR2 SYDVKM. CDR3 length equals 17 residues. The CDR3 DNA is TGTGCCAGCTACAGTGAAGGTTTACAGGGCGGTACCCAGCCCCAGCATTTT. Amino acid sequence: CASYSEGLQGGTQPQHF.

The rearrangement joins TRBV11-3 to TRBJ2-3; TRBD2 agrees at 7 bases. Germline CDR1 SGHNT, CDR2 YENEEA. Losses at the gene ends were 3 bases for V and 6 bases for J; bases not matched to a gene: 0. The CDR3 covers 12 residues. The CDR3: CASSFGGDTQYF. CDR3 DNA: TGTGCCAGCAGCTTCGGGGGGGATACGCAGTATTTT.

This rearrangement joins TRBV5-1 to TRBJ1-1; D is undetermined. CDR1 SGHRS and CDR2 YFSETQ come from the germline V gene. With 5 bases removed from V and 1 base from J, the gap between germline ends came to 6 bases. The CDR3 extends over 12 amino acids. The CDR3 nucleotides are TGCGCCAGCAGGCGACCGAACACTGAAGCTTTCTTT. Protein sequence: CASRRPNTEAFF.

This sequence joins TRBV3-1 (or the pseudogene TRBV3-2) and TRBJ2-7; 8 bases line up with TRBD2. Losses at the gene ends were 6 bases for V and 1 base for J; bases not matched to a gene: 8. CDR3 length: 15 residues. The germline V gene encodes CDR1 LGHDT and CDR2 YNNKEL (reference sequence). The CDR3 DNA reads TGTGCCAGCAGGACTCGGCGGGGGGAATCCTACGAGCAGTACTTC. Translated, it gives CASRTRRGESYEQYF.

This clone was seen once. The chain links TRBV5-1 to TRBJ1-1, with D perhaps TRBD1 (5 bases). The length of the CDR3 is 15 residues. V shed 7 bases and J shed 7 bases, with 23 bases lying between them. Germline V gene lookup returns CDR1 SGHRS and CDR2 YFSETQ. In DNA form, the CDR3 reads TGCGCCAGCTCCTTACTTTCGTCGGGGGTAAGTGAAGCTTTCTTT. It translates to CASSLLSSGVSEAFF.

This clone was observed a few times. The chain is built from TRBV5-5 and TRBJ2-5, with 8 bases aligning to TRBD2. Germline CDR1 and CDR2: SGHKS and YYEKEE (reference sequence). Trimming took 1 base from V and 0 from J; bases not matched to a gene: 5. The CDR3 consists of 16 residues. CDR3 sequence reads: CASSLQTSGYQETQYF. CDR3 nucleotide sequence: TGTGCCAGCAGCTTGCAAACTAGCGGATACCAAGAGACCCAGTACTTC.

This clone has just one count. The genes are TRBV28 and TRBJ2-1; 12 nucleotides align to TRBD2. CDR1 MDHEN and CDR2 SYDVKM come from the germline V gene. This CDR3 has 16 residues. The V segment lost 4 bases and the J segment 6 bases; nucleotides outside the gene matches: 7. The CDR3 bases are TGTGCCAGCAGTTCTCCCGGACTAGCGGGATCCAATGAGCAGTTCTTC. Its protein is CASSSPGLAGSNEQFF.

This CDR3 is CASSYGAFRNIQYF. The CDR3 DNA follows: TGTGCCAGCAGTTACGGAGCCTTTCGAAACATTCAGTACTTC. The V gene is TRBV6-2 or TRBV6-3, the J gene TRBJ2-4, with D hard to call. The V and J ends lost 2 bases and 6 bases respectively, with 11 bases between them. CDR1 and CDR2 (germline): MNHEY, SVGEGT. The CDR3 consists of 14 residues.

This chain joins TRBV5-8 and TRBJ1-5, with TRBD1 identical over 7 bases. Germline values: CDR1 SGHTS, CDR2 YDEGEE. This CDR3 region has 13 residues. The trim removed 6 bases at V and 7 bases at J, leaving 7 bases unmatched. The CDR3 nucleotides read TGTGCCAGCAAGTTGGCAGGGGGACAGCCCCAGCATTTT. Translating it yields CASKLAGGQPQHF.

The rearrangement links TRBV14 to TRBJ2-1; 7 positions match TRBD1. There are 15 residues in the CDR3. V lost 5 bases and J lost 3; bases outside the gene matches: 7. Per the germline V gene, CDR1 is SGHDN and CDR2 is FVKESK. The CDR3 nucleotides read TGTGCCAGCAGCACCCGGGGACAGTACTACAATGAGCAGTTCTTC. This translates into CASSTRGQYYNEQFF.

The chain links TRBV29-1 to TRBJ1-2; 8 bases are a match to TRBD1. Germline CDR1 reads SQVTM; CDR2 reads ANQGSEA. V lost 5 bases, J lost 8 bases, and 10 bases stayed unmatched. The CDR3 length is 13 residues. Here the CDR3 DNA reads TGCAGCGTTAACGGGCAGGGGGCGTTGGGCTACACCTTC. It yields the protein CSVNGQGALGYTF.

The chain joins TRBV5-1 to TRBJ2-3; 8 bases fit TRBD2. The CDR3 covers 18 residues. After removal of 5 bases from V and 2 bases from J, the junction contained 16 bases not matched to a gene. Germline-derived CDR1 and CDR2 are SGHRS and YFSETQ. CDR3 nucleotide sequence: TGCGCCAGCAGTCGCCTCCACAGGGTACTAGCGGACACAGATACGCAGTATTTT. It translates to CASSRLHRVLADTDTQYF.

The J gene is TRBJ2-7, the V gene TRBV7-9; 9 bases match TRBD1. CDR1 is SEHNR and CDR2 is FQNEAQ in the germline V gene (reference sequence). J lost 5 bases, V lost 5 bases, and 7 bases had no gene match. There are 14 residues in the CDR3. The CDR3 DNA reads as TGTGCCAGCAGCCTAACAGGGGGCCCGGACGAGCAGTACTTC. Residues: CASSLTGGPDEQYF.

This chain uses TRBV9 with TRBJ2-6, with TRBD1 as a possible D gene (6 bases). There are 15 residues in the CDR3. The germline V gene has CDR1 SGDLS and CDR2 YYNGEE. The V end lost 2 bases, the J end lost 2 bases, and 8 bases lay between the germline ends. The CDR3 DNA reads TGTGCCAGCAGCGTCTCAGGGGCTGGGGCCAACGTCCTGACTTTC. Protein sequence: CASSVSGAGANVLTF. Full variable domain (remainder filled in from reference TRBV9 and TRBJ2-6): DSGVTQTPKHLITATGQRVTLRCSPRSGDLSVYWYQQSLDQGLQFLIQYYNGEERAKGNILERFSAQQFPDLHSELNLSSLELGDSALYFCASSVSGAGANVLTFGAGSRLTVL.

This CDR3 reads CSAVIGYEQYF. CDR3 sequence (DNA): TGCAGTGCTGTCATCGGTTACGAGCAGTACTTC. The V and J genes are TRBV20-1 and TRBJ2-7; no clear D gene. Per germline, CDR1 DFQATT and CDR2 SNEGSKA (reference sequence). Trimming pared 5 bases from V and 4 bases from J, leaving 9 bases between. The CDR3 is 11 amino acids.

This clone was found once. This chain links TRBV7-8 with TRBJ2-3, with D possibly matching TRBD2 (6 bases). CDR1 SGHVS and CDR2 FQNEAQ come from the germline V gene. This CDR3 is 14 amino acids long. V lost 4 bases and J 7 bases, leaving 15 bases between the germline ends. This CDR3 reads CASSSGHGGNTQYF. The CDR3 DNA reads as TGTGCCAGCAGCTCAGGACACGGGGGTAATACGCAGTATTTT.

The chain joins TRBV5-4 to TRBJ2-3; the D gene is possibly TRBD2 (5 bases). The germline gives CDR1 SGHNT, CDR2 YYREEE (reference sequence). V was shortened by 2 bases and J by 0 bases, with 10 bases between the two germline ends. CDR3 size: 15 residues. The CDR3 region has the DNA TGTGCCAGCAGCTTTGTGGCGGGTAGCACAGATACGCAGTATTTT. Amino acid sequence: CASSFVAGSTDTQYF.

The rearrangement links TRBV7-6 to TRBJ2-7, with unresolved D. This CDR3 comprises 13 residues. CDR1 SGHVS and CDR2 FNYEAQ come from the germline V gene. Trimming took 1 base from V and 5 from J, leaving 9 bases between them. The CDR3 loop is CASSLEARNEQYF. The CDR3 DNA follows: TGTGCCAGCAGCTTAGAGGCCAGGAACGAGCAGTACTTC.

The chain has TRBV5-6 and TRBJ1-1; a weak D match, TRBD1 (6 bases). The CDR3 sequence is 15 residues long. CDR1 is SGHDT, CDR2 YYEEEE, per germline. The V end lost 0 bases, the J end lost 4 bases, and 13 bases lay between the germline ends. The CDR3 region is CASSLVRGALTEAFF. The CDR3 region has the DNA TGTGCCAGCAGCTTGGTTCGGGGGGCTCTCACTGAAGCTTTCTTT.

V gene TRBV11-2 combines with J gene TRBJ2-7; 8 nucleotides line up with TRBD1. Germline lookup yields CDR1 SGHAT and CDR2 FQNNGV. Trimming took 6 bases from V and 7 from J; bases not matched to a gene: 11. This CDR3 comprises 14 residues. CDR3 sequence reads: CASRPTGGSGEQYF. CDR3 DNA: TGTGCCAGCAGACCTACAGGGGGATCAGGGGAGCAGTACTTC. The full variable domain, rest sourced from reference TRBV11-2 and TRBJ2-7, is EAGVAQSPRYKIIEKRQSVAFWCNPISGHATLYWYQQILGQGPKLLIQFQNNGVVDDSQLPKDRFSAERLKGVDSTLKIQPAKLEDSAVYLCASRPTGGSGEQYFGPGTRLTVT.